Each of the 14 T cell receptor beta chains below was sequenced from the same sample in a study of regulatory T cells in long-lasting Graves disease. Libraries of TCR beta came from iRepertoire HTBI primers plus Arm-PCR of CDR3 regions. From the multiplex PCR reads, TCRdb called clonotypes with MiXCR, one entry per CDR3 protein. The sample carries roughly 500,000 distinct CDR3 sequences, 13% recorded once. The time point here: newly diagnosed GD, antithyroid drugs for less than 3 months. The authors made the TCR library using RNA they extracted from PBMCs. These data were also reused for a study on T cells in Graves' hyperthyroidism and ophthalmopathy.

The sample here was peripheral blood mononuclear cells (PBMCs), taken at new diagnosis, from a patient treated with antithyroid drugs. The receptors were sampled from a man younger than 40 with Graves disease.

This chain connects TRBV27 to TRBJ1-6; D perhaps matches TRBD1 (5 bases). From germline, CDR1 is MNHEY and CDR2 SMNVEV (reference sequence). Trimming took 10 bases from V and 4 from J, leaving 14 bases between them. CDR3 length: 14 amino acids. The chain's CDR3 is CATAPGRYNSPLHF. In DNA, the CDR3 is TGTGCCACCGCCCCGGGACGGTATAATTCACCCCTCCACTTT.

This clonotype was seen repeatedly, ten times or more. The chain carries TRBV27 and TRBJ2-1; 8 positions agree with TRBD2. The germline gives CDR1 MNHEY, CDR2 SMNVEV (reference sequence). J lost 6 bases, V lost 2 bases, and 3 bases had no gene match. This CDR3 region has 14 residues. The CDR3 sequence: CASSLLAGGNEQFF. DNA for the CDR3: TGTGCCAGCAGTTTACTTGCGGGAGGCAATGAGCAGTTCTTC.

V is TRBV19 and J is TRBJ1-5, with D perhaps TRBD1 (5 bases). V shed 0 bases and J shed 4 bases, with 10 bases lying between them. The CDR3 length is 15 residues. Germline V gene data show CDR1 as LNHDA and CDR2 as SQIVND (reference sequence). The CDR3 region is CASSIDSRENQPQHF. The CDR3 DNA sequence: TGTGCCAGTAGTATAGATTCCAGGGAAAATCAGCCCCAGCATTTT. Using reference TRBV19 and TRBJ1-5 for the parts outside the CDR3, the full variable domain is DGGITQSPKYLFRKEGQNVTLSCEQNLNHDAMYWYRQDPGQGLRLIYYSQIVNDFQKGDIAEGYSVSREKKESFPLTVTSAQKNPTAFYLCASSIDSRENQPQHFGDGTRLSIL.

This clonotype occurred a few times. The CDR3 spells CASSLGLQQETQYF. CDR3 sequence (DNA): TGTGCCAGCAGCCTGGGACTACAACAAGAGACCCAGTACTTC. V is TRBV12-3 or TRBV12-4 and J is TRBJ2-5; 7 bases are a match to TRBD2. The CDR3 has 14 amino acids. V dropped 6 bases and J dropped 2; count of bases not matched to a gene: 6.

Many counts were recorded for this clonotype. This rearrangement joins TRBV7-9 to TRBJ2-5, with 12 nucleotides matching TRBD2. CDR1 is SEHNR and CDR2 is FQNEAQ in the germline V gene (reference sequence). J lost 5 bases, V lost 5 bases, and 6 bases had no gene match. This CDR3 spans 15 amino acids. CDR3 bases: TGTGCCAGCAGCGTCGCCCTAGCGGGGGGGGAGACCCAGTACTTC. It specifies CASSVALAGGETQYF.

This clonotype was recorded many times. The chain recombines TRBV11-3 with TRBJ2-5; TRBD2 matches at 7 bases. The V gene end was trimmed by 5 bases and the J gene end by 5 bases; junction bases not matched to a gene: 5. The CDR3 contains 13 residues. Germline CDR1 and CDR2: SGHNT and YENEEA. CDR3 region: CASSLGLDETQYF. The CDR3 coding sequence is TGTGCCAGCAGCCTAGGACTAGATGAGACCCAGTACTTC.

This clonotype was counted at least ten times. The chain links TRBV27 to TRBJ2-5, with TRBD2 matching over 13 bases. This CDR3 contains 16 residues. Germline V gene lookup returns CDR1 MNHEY and CDR2 SMNVEV (reference sequence). The junction had 6 bases not matched to a gene; V was cut back by 5 bases and J by 3 bases. The CDR3, as DNA: TGTGCCAGCAGTCCCCGGGGGACTAGCGGGAAAGAGACCCAGTACTTC. It specifies CASSPRGTSGKETQYF.

There are a few counts of this clonotype. This chain connects TRBV16 to TRBJ1-6, with D hard to call. With 3 bases removed from V and 8 bases from J, the gap between germline ends came to 5 bases. The CDR3 is 12 residues long. Germline V CDR1 and CDR2: KGHSY, FQNENV. CDR3: CASSHKDSPLHF. The CDR3, as DNA: TGTGCCAGCAGCCACAAGGATTCACCCCTCCACTTT.

The chain employs TRBV5-8 and TRBJ2-7; D is unclear. The germline gives CDR1 SGHTS, CDR2 YDEGEE. V shed 1 base and J shed 2 bases, with 10 bases lying between them. The CDR3 totals 14 residues. This chain's CDR3 is CASSLYPKTYEQYF. DNA of the CDR3: TGTGCCAGCAGCTTGTATCCCAAGACCTACGAGCAGTACTTC.

This clonotype was seen only a few times. The chain couples TRBV20-1 to TRBJ1-1; D possibly corresponds to TRBD1 (5 bases). CDR1 and CDR2 (germline): DFQATT, SNEGSKA (reference sequence). The length of the CDR3 is 13 residues. Trimming pared 3 bases from V and 4 bases from J, leaving 12 bases between. CDR3 coding DNA: TGCAGTGCTAGGGGTCAGGGCGGCACTGAAGCTTTCTTT. Its protein product is CSARGQGGTEAFF.

This clonotype was seen at least ten times. The chain couples TRBV13 to TRBJ2-7; 8 bases are a match to TRBD2. CDR1 and CDR2 from the germline V gene are PRHDT and FYEKMQ (reference sequence). CDR3 length: 15 residues. Trimming removed 5 bases from V and 2 bases from J; junction bases left unmatched: 8. Written as DNA, the CDR3 is TGTGCCAGCAGCACACGGGGGGGCGGCGCCTACGAGCAGTACTTC. Translating it yields CASSTRGGGAYEQYF.

This clonotype was recorded a few times. V gene TRBV27 combines with J gene TRBJ1-5, with a weak D call TRBD1 (5 bases). The V end lost 3 bases, the J end lost 7 bases, and 13 bases lay between the germline ends. Germline V gene sequence: CDR1 MNHEY, CDR2 SMNVEV (reference sequence). CDR3 length: 14 amino acids. DNA for the CDR3: TGTGCCAGCAGTTTCTGGGGGGGGAAACAGCCCCAGCATTTT. Its translation is CASSFWGGKQPQHF.

J is TRBJ2-7 and V is TRBV9; TRBD2 matches at 10 bases. The CDR3 extends over 15 amino acids. V dropped 0 bases and J dropped 2; count of bases not matched to a gene: 2. Per germline, CDR1 SGDLS and CDR2 YYNGEE. The CDR3 DNA reads as TGTGCCAGCAGCGTAGGGACTAGCGGCCCCTACGAGCAGTACTTC. It codes for CASSVGTSGPYEQYF.

The rearrangement joins TRBV27 to TRBJ2-7; no reliable D call. Germline V gene lookup returns CDR1 MNHEY and CDR2 SMNVEV (reference sequence). The CDR3 is made up of 15 amino acids. V gave up 3 bases and J gave up 1 base, with 13 bases separating them. The CDR3 here is CASSFRPSRSYEQYF. As DNA, the CDR3 is TGTGCCAGCAGTTTTCGCCCTTCCCGTTCCTACGAGCAGTACTTC.